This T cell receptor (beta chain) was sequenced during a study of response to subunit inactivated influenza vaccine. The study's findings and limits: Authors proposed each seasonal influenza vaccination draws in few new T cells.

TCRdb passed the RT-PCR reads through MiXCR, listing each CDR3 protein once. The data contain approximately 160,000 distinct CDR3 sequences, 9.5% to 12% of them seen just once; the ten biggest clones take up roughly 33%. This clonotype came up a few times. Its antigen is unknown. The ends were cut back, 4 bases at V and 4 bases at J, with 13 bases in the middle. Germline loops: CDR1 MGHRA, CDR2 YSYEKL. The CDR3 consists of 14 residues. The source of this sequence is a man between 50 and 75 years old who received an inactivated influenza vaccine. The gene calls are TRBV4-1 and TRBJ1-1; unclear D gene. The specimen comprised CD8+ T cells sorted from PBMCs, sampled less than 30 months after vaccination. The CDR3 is CASSPREVGTEAFF. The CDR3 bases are TGCGCCAGCAGCCCCCGCGAAGTGGGCACTGAAGCTTTCTTT.